The present T cell receptor beta chain was sequenced within a study of control samples from healthy donors and cancer patients. This clone was seen only once. Produced via immunoSEQ multiplex PCR; TCRdb's table is partial and in-frame only. Of around 120,000 clones detected, about 88% appear once; the ten largest clones hold over 2%. This CDR3 has 15 amino acids. Trimming left V 5 bases short and J 7 bases short, with 18 bases between. Germline V gene sequence: CDR1 SEHNR, CDR2 FQNEAQ (reference sequence). The rearrangement joins TRBV7-9 to TRBJ2-1, with D unresolved. Sequencing was done on a sample of blood. The receptor was derived from a woman in her 70s in good health. In DNA form, the CDR3 reads TGTGCCAGCAGCCCGGCCGGTGGCGTCCAAAATGAGCAGTTCTTC. It codes for CASSPAGGVQNEQFF.